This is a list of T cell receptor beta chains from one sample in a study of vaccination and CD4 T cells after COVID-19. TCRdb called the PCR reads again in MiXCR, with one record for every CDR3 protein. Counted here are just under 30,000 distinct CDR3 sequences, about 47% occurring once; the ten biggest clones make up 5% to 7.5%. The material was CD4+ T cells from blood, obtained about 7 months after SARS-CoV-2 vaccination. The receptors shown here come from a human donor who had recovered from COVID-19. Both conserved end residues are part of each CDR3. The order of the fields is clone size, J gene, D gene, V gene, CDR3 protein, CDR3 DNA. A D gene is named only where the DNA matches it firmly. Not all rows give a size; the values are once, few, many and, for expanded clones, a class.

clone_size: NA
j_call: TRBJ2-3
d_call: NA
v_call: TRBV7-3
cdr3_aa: CASSPFPGEDTQYF
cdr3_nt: TGTGCCAGCAGCCCGTTCCCAGGTGAAGATACGCAGTATTTT

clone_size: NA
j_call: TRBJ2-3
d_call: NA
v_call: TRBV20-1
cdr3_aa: CSARDQGFADTQYF
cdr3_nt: TGCAGTGCTAGAGATCAAGGATTTGCAGATACGCAGTATTTT

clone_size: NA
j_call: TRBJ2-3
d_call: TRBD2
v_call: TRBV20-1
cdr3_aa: CSACAIAGGPVDTQYF
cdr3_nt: TGCAGTGCTTGCGCCATAGCGGGAGGACCGGTAGATACGCAGTATTTT

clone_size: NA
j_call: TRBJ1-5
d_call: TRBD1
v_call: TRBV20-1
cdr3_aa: CSAIGQGEPSNQPQHF
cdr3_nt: TGCAGTGCTATAGGACAGGGGGAACCTAGCAATCAGCCCCAGCATTTT

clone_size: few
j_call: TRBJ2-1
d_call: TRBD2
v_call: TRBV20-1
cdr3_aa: CSARSSGTYNEQFF
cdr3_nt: TGCAGTGCTAGGTCTAGCGGCACCTACAATGAGCAGTTCTTC

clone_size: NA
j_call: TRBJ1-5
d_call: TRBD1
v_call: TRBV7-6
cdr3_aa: CASSLAETGQGTTYSNQPQHF
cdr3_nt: TGTGCCAGCAGCTTAGCCGAAACGGGACAGGGGACCACTTATAGCAATCAGCCCCAGCATTTT

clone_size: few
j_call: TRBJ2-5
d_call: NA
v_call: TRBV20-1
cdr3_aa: CSAATYQETQYF
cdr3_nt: TGCAGTGCCGCTACTTACCAAGAGACCCAGTACTTC

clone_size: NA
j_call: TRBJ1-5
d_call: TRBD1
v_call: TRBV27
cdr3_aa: CASRKNRGTLLQPQHF
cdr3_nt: TGTGCCAGCAGAAAGAACAGGGGGACCCTCCTTCAGCCCCAGCATTTT

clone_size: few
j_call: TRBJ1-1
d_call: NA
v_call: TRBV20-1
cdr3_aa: CSASGASLGRTEAFF
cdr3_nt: TGCAGTGCTAGCGGCGCATCTTTGGGGCGCACTGAAGCTTTCTTT

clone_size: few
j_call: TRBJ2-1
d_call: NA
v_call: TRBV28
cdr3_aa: CASRGASSETYNEQFF
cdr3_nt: TGTGCCAGCAGAGGGGCCTCGTCGGAGACCTACAATGAGCAGTTCTTC